The T cell receptor (beta chain) under discussion was sequenced for a study of human T cells and chemical hapten exposure. Study at large: A roughly 2 cm by roughly 2 cm inner upper arm patch received 2% DPC for sensitization.

It was the library that attached unique molecular identifiers to individual cDNA molecules. Authors' data handling: A per-sample median of about 100,000 TCRs was observed, with counts ranging from about 20,000 to 750,000. TCRdb recomputed calls from the RACE reads with MiXCR, one row per CDR3 protein. The V and J calls shown here were made by TCRdb, not taken from the authors' results. The sample records more than 75,000 distinct CDR3 sequences, 9.6% being singletons. This CDR3 is built from 13 residues. V trimming: 2 bases; J trimming: 7 bases; junction bases outside the gene matches: 3. Germline CDR1 is SGHDT and CDR2 is YYEEEE. This clonotype was counted ten times or more. Time point described: pre-sensitization, week 0. As to treatment: therapeutic diphenylcyclopropenone sensitization with weekly scalp DPC.

The gene calls are TRBV5-6 and TRBJ1-5; TRBD1 matches at 7 bases. The starting material was whole blood, obtained in connection with sensitization to the hapten diphenylcyclopropenone (DPC). The source is a woman between 40 and 50 years old with alopecia areata. Some clones in this sample may be carry-over from other donors' samples. CDR3 loop: CASSFQGEQPQHF. The DNA of the CDR3 is TGTGCCAGCAGCTTCCAGGGGGAACAGCCCCAGCATTTT.